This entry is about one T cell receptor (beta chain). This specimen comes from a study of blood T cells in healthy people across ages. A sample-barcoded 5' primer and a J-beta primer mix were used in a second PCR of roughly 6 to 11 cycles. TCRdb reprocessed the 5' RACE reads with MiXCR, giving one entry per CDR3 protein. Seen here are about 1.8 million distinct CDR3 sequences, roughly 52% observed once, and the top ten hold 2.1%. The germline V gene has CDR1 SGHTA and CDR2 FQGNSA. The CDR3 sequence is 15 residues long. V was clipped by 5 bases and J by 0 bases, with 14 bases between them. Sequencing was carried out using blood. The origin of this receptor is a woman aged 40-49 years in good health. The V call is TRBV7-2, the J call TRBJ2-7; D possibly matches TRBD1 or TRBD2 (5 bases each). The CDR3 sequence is CASSGWDAPSYEQYF. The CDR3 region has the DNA TGTGCCAGCAGCGGGTGGGACGCTCCCTCCTACGAGCAGTACTTC.